These 15 T cell receptor beta chains were sequenced from one sample in a study of shared clonotypes between healthy human individuals. Here immunoSEQ multiplex PCR was the method, and the copy in TCRdb shows in-frame clones only, minus some. The sample includes 2 million to 2.5 million clones, roughly 90% of them seen just once. Material: naive CD4+ T cells from PBMCs. Subset denoted: CD45RA+ positively selected. The receptors originated from a man between 18 and 29 years old in good health. Some clones in this sample may be carry-over from other donors' samples.

This sequence joins TRBV5-1 and TRBJ2-7; 8 positions match TRBD1. This CDR3 has 14 residues. CDR1 is SGHRS and CDR2 is YFSETQ in the germline V gene. J was trimmed by 3 bases and V by 4 bases; bases with no gene match: 6. This CDR3 is CASSPDRGYYEQYF. CDR3 in DNA: TGCGCCAGCAGCCCCGACAGGGGATACTACGAGCAGTACTTC.

The chain combines TRBV19 with TRBJ2-7, with D tentatively TRBD2 (6 bases). V was shortened by 6 bases and J by 2 bases, with 20 bases between the two germline ends. CDR1 and CDR2 (germline): LNHDA, SQIVND (reference sequence). This CDR3 has 16 amino acids. CDR3 region: CASSSAQAGPTYEQYF. CDR3 sequence (DNA): TGTGCCAGTAGCTCCGCCCAAGCGGGTCCAACCTACGAGCAGTACTTC.

This sequence joins TRBV6-6 and TRBJ1-5, with TRBD1 identical over 9 bases. The CDR3 is 16 residues long. Germline-derived CDR1 and CDR2 are MNHNY and SVGAGI (reference sequence). J gave up 6 bases and V 4 bases, and 10 bases lay outside the gene matches. The CDR3 DNA reads as TGTGCCAGCAGTTGGGGACCTACAGGGGGCGGTCAGCCCCAGCATTTT. This translates into CASSWGPTGGGQPQHF.

The chain couples TRBV10-1 to TRBJ2-5; D is possibly TRBD2 (6 bases). The germline gives CDR1 WNHNN, CDR2 SYGVQD (reference sequence). V was clipped by 5 bases and J by 7 bases, with 14 bases between them. The CDR3 is 13 amino acids. CDR3 sequence: CASSRGGIGTQYF. Here the CDR3 DNA reads TGCGCCAGCAGTCGAGGCGGGATCGGGACCCAGTACTTC.

The chain combines TRBV9 with TRBJ2-7; 8 positions agree with TRBD2. The germline V gene has CDR1 SGDLS and CDR2 YYNGEE. The J segment lost 2 bases and the V segment lost 4 bases, leaving 11 bases of the junction unmatched. The CDR3 sequence is 16 residues long. CDR3 sequence reads: CASSSPGLGNPYEQYF. CDR3 coding DNA: TGTGCCAGCAGCTCACCGGGACTAGGGAACCCCTACGAGCAGTACTTC.

The J gene is TRBJ2-7, the V gene TRBV9; 8 positions match TRBD2. V gave up 2 bases and J gave up 5 bases; unmatched junction bases: 9. CDR3 length: 15 amino acids. Germline lookup yields CDR1 SGDLS and CDR2 YYNGEE. CDR3 DNA: TGTGCCAGCAGCGTTGATAGCGGGAAATGGGACGAGCAGTACTTC. This gives the protein CASSVDSGKWDEQYF.

The genes are TRBV5-4 and TRBJ2-7; TRBD1 matches at 12 bases. The CDR3 totals 15 residues. Germline loops: CDR1 SGHNT, CDR2 YYREEE (reference sequence). J gave up 7 bases and V 3 bases, and 8 bases lay outside the gene matches. The CDR3 coding sequence is TGTGCCAGCAGCTCGCCGGGACAGGGGGCCGGGGAGCAGTACTTC. Translated, it gives CASSSPGQGAGEQYF.

The chain recombines TRBV28 with TRBJ2-1; the match to TRBD2 covers 10 bases. V lost 7 bases, J lost 9 bases, and 12 bases stayed unmatched. The CDR3 sequence is 15 residues long. CDR1 MDHEN and CDR2 SYDVKM come from the germline V gene. This chain's CDR3 is CASTPGTSAGGEQFF. As DNA, the CDR3 is TGTGCCAGCACCCCTGGGACTAGCGCTGGGGGTGAGCAGTTCTTC. The whole variable domain, remainder taken from reference TRBV28 and TRBJ2-1, is DVKVTQSSRYLVKRTGEKVFLECVQDMDHENMFWYRQDPGLGLRLIYFSYDVKMKEKGDIPEGYSVSREKKERFSLILESASTNQTSMYLCASTPGTSAGGEQFFGPGTRLTVL.

The chain links TRBV5-6 to TRBJ1-2; possible D gene TRBD1, 5 bases. Germline CDR1 and CDR2: SGHDT and YYEEEE. Trimming removed 3 bases from V and 4 bases from J, with 16 bases in between. The length of the CDR3 is 15 residues. Written as DNA, the CDR3 is TGTGCCAGCAGCTCGAACGGGGACCCCCTCTATGGCTACACCTTC. As protein: CASSSNGDPLYGYTF. Using reference TRBV5-6 and TRBJ1-2 for the parts outside the CDR3, the full variable domain is DAGVTQSPTHLIKTRGQQVTLRCSPKSGHDTVSWYQQALGQGPQFIFQYYEEEERQRGNFPDRFSGHQFPNYSSELNVNALLLGDSALYLCASSSNGDPLYGYTFGSGTRLTVV.

The rearrangement uses TRBV6-6 and TRBJ1-6; D not certain. The CDR3 sequence is 16 residues long. Germline CDR1 and CDR2: MNHNY and SVGAGI (reference sequence). The V gene lost 0 bases and the J gene lost 10 bases, with 16 bases spanning the gap. CDR3 nucleotide sequence: TGTGCCAGCAGTTACTCGTCCGGCCGTTTGGGCTCACCCCTCCACTTT. This gives the protein CASSYSSGRLGSPLHF.

The V gene is TRBV27, the J gene TRBJ2-7; 7 bases line up with TRBD1. V lost 5 bases to trimming and J lost 0 bases; unmatched junction nucleotides: 1. Per germline, CDR1 MNHEY and CDR2 SMNVEV (reference sequence). The CDR3 loop spans 13 amino acids. Here the CDR3 DNA reads TGTGCCAGCAGTGACAGGGCCTCCTACGAGCAGTACTTC. Translated: CASSDRASYEQYF.

This chain uses TRBV13 with TRBJ2-7; possible D gene TRBD2, 7 bases. Germline V gene data show CDR1 as PRHDT and CDR2 as FYEKMQ (reference sequence). CDR3 length: 16 residues. With 6 bases removed from V and 0 bases from J, the gap between germline ends came to 18 bases. This CDR3 reads CASRLGGAGASYEQYF. CDR3 sequence (DNA): TGTGCCAGCAGACTAGGGGGGGCGGGAGCCTCCTACGAGCAGTACTTC.

The gene calls are TRBV13 and TRBJ2-5; tentative D call: TRBD2 (6 bases). V lost 5 bases to trimming and J lost 3 bases, with 10 bases between them. CDR1 is PRHDT, CDR2 FYEKMQ, per germline (reference sequence). The CDR3 loop spans 13 amino acids. The CDR3 loop is CASSIGLKETQYF. For the CDR3, the DNA is TGTGCCAGCAGCATCGGACTAAAAGAGACCCAGTACTTC.

V gene TRBV5-1 combines with J gene TRBJ1-3, with TRBD1 as a possible D gene (5 bases). Germline lookup yields CDR1 SGHRS and CDR2 YFSETQ. The CDR3 has 14 residues. Trimming pared 5 bases from V and 7 bases from J, leaving 16 bases between. CDR3 nucleotides: TGCGCCAGCAGGCAGACCAAGGACACGAACACCATATATTTT. This encodes CASRQTKDTNTIYF.

The chain couples TRBV5-1 to TRBJ2-5; TRBD1 agrees at 7 bases. Per the germline V gene, CDR1 is SGHRS and CDR2 is YFSETQ. This CDR3 has 14 amino acids. The V segment lost 1 base and the J segment 5 bases; nucleotides outside the gene matches: 5. CDR3 protein: CASSLTTGLETQYF. The CDR3 coding sequence is TGCGCCAGCAGCTTGACGACAGGGTTGGAGACCCAGTACTTC.